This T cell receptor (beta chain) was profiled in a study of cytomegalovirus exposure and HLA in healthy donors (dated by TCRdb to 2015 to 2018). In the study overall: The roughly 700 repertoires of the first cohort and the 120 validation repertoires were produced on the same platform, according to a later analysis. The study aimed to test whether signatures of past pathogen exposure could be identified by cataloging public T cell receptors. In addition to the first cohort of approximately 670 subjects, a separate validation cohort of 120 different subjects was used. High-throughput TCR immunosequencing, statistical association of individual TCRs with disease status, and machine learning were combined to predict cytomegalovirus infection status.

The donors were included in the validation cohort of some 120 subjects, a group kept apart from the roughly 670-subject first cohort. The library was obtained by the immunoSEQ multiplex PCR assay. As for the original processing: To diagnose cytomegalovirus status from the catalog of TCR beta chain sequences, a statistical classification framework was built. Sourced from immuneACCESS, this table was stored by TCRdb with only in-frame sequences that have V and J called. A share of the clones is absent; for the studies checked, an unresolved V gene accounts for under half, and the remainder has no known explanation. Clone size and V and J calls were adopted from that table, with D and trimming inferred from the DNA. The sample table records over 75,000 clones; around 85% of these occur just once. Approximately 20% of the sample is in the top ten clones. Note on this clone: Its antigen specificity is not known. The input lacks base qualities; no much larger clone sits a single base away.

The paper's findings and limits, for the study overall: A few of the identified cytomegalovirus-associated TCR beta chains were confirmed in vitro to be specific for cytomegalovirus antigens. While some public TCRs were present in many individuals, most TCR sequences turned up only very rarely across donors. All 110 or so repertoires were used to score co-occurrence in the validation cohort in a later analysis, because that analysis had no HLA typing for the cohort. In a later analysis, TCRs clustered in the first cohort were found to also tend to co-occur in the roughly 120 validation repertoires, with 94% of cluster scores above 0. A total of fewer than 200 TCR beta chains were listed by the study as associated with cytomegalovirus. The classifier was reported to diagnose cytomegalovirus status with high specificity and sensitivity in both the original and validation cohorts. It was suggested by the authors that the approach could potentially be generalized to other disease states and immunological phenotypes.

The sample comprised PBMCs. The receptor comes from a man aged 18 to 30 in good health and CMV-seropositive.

The DNA sequence is as follows: TGTGCCAGCAGCTCACCTGATGAAGACCCGCTTGGGCATGGCTACACCTTC. This is translated as CASSSPDEDPLGHGYTF. The chain couples TRBV7-9 to TRBJ1-2, with no confidently assigned D gene. V and J are truncated by 4 bases and 6 bases respectively, leaving an intervening sequence of 24 bases. The CDR3 holds 17 amino acids from the cysteine to the phenylalanine. Just CDR3 DNA is preserved here, 51 bases in frame from base 1. For CDR1 and CDR2, the germline V gene (reference sequence) lists SEHNR and FQNEAQ.